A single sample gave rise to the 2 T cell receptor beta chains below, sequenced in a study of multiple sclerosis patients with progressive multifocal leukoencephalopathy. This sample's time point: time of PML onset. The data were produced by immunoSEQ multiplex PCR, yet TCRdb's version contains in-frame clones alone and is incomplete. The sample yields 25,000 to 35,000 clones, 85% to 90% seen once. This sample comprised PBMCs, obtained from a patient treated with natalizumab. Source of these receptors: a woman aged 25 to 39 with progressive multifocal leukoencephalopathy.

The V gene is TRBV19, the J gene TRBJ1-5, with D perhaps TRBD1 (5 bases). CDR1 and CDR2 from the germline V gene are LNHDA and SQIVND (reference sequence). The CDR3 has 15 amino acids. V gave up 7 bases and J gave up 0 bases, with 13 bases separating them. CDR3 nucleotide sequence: TGTGCCAGTACAAGGGGCCAGCATAGCAATCAGCCCCAGCATTTT. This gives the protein CASTRGQHSNQPQHF.

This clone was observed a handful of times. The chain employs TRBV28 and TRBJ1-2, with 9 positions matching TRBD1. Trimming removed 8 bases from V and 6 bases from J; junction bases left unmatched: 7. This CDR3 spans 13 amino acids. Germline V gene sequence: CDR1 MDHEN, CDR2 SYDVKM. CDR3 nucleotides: TGTGCCAGCCGAGACAGGGGGGCGGATGGCTACACCTTC. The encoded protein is CASRDRGADGYTF.